The 23 T cell receptor beta chains listed next were all sequenced from one sample in a study of control samples from healthy donors and cancer patients. TCRdb's copy holds only in-frame clones and misses some; the assay was immunoSEQ multiplex PCR. The sample has about 65,000 clones; roughly nine tenths are singletons. Sequencing used PBMCs. The receptors were gathered from a woman between 50 and 59 years old with colorectal cancer.

The gene calls are TRBV19 and TRBJ1-1; D call uncertain. Trimming took off 2 bases at V and 1 base at J, with 5 bases between the two ends. Germline lookup yields CDR1 LNHDA and CDR2 SQIVND (reference sequence). The CDR3 length is 13 residues. The CDR3 here is CASSITENTEAFF. CDR3 nucleotides: TGTGCCAGTAGTATAACCGAGAACACTGAAGCTTTCTTT.

V gene TRBV19 combines with J gene TRBJ2-1; the match to TRBD2 covers 14 bases. Germline values: CDR1 LNHDA, CDR2 SQIVND (reference sequence). Losses at the gene ends were 3 bases for V and 9 bases for J; bases not matched to a gene: 4. This CDR3 spans 15 amino acids. The CDR3, as DNA: TGTGCCAGTAGTATCGGACTAGCGGGGGGTGGTGAGCAGTTCTTC. As protein: CASSIGLAGGGEQFF.

This chain joins TRBV18 and TRBJ2-7; 9 nucleotides line up with TRBD1. Losses at the gene ends were 3 bases for V and 2 bases for J; bases not matched to a gene: 2. Germline V CDR1 and CDR2: KGHSH, LQKENI. The CDR3 totals 14 residues. Here the CDR3 DNA reads TGTGCCAGCTCACCCCGGACAGGGGCCTACGAGCAGTACTTC. It yields the protein CASSPRTGAYEQYF.

V is TRBV5-1 and J is TRBJ1-3; the D is unclear. Trimming removed 4 bases from V and 0 bases from J, with 11 bases in between. The length of the CDR3 is 15 residues. Germline values: CDR1 SGHRS, CDR2 YFSETQ. CDR3 amino acids: CASSPTQSSGNTIYF. The CDR3 coding sequence is TGCGCCAGCAGCCCCACTCAGAGCTCTGGAAACACCATATATTTT.

V usage is TRBV28 and J usage is TRBJ1-5, with D perhaps TRBD1 (5 bases). V was pared by 5 bases and J by 2 bases, with 13 bases between. CDR3 size: 15 residues. Germline CDR1 MDHEN, CDR2 SYDVKM. As DNA, the CDR3 is TGTGCCAGCAGTACCCGGGACGAAGGCAATCAGCCCCAGCATTTT. It specifies CASSTRDEGNQPQHF.

V is TRBV5-3 and J is TRBJ1-3, with 10 bases lining up with TRBD1. TRBV5-3 is an ORF, and what it does is uncertain. Losses at the gene ends were 2 bases for V and 3 bases for J; bases not matched to a gene: 23. CDR3 size: 22 residues. CDR3 sequence reads: CARSLPGQGLLKLRSGGNTIYF. CDR3 bases: TGTGCCAGAAGCTTACCGGGACAGGGGCTCCTCAAACTGCGGTCTGGTGGAAACACCATATATTTT.

The chain links TRBV6-5 to TRBJ1-1; 8 nucleotides match TRBD1. The CDR3 is 14 residues long. Germline V gene lookup returns CDR1 MNHEY and CDR2 SVGAGI. Trimming removed 0 bases from V and 10 bases from J; junction bases left unmatched: 7. CDR3 sequence reads: CASSYSRQGALAFF. The DNA for the CDR3 is TGTGCCAGCAGTTACTCGAGGCAGGGGGCCTTAGCTTTCTTT.

This sequence joins TRBV5-6 and TRBJ1-2; D is ambiguous. CDR1 SGHDT and CDR2 YYEEEE come from the germline V gene. The V end was cut by 5 bases, the J end by 3 bases, with 8 bases between. The CDR3 is 12 amino acids. The DNA for the CDR3 is TGTGCCAGCAGTTTACCCGACTATGGCTACACCTTC. This gives the protein CASSLPDYGYTF.

V usage is TRBV18 and J usage is TRBJ2-3; TRBD2 is a possible D gene (6 bases). V lost 5 bases and J lost 0, with 15 bases in between. The length of the CDR3 is 16 residues. Per germline, CDR1 KGHSH and CDR2 LQKENI. The CDR3 coding sequence is TGTGCCAGCTCATGGTATTCCGGGACTAGCACAGATACGCAGTATTTT. Its translation: CASSWYSGTSTDTQYF.

The chain is built from TRBV5-1 and TRBJ1-1; the D is unclear. CDR1 SGHRS and CDR2 YFSETQ come from the germline V gene. V shed 2 bases and J shed 4 bases, with 12 bases lying between them. The CDR3 totals 14 residues. The CDR3 sequence is CASSFTGEGTEAFF. The CDR3 bases are TGCGCCAGCAGCTTTACTGGCGAAGGCACTGAAGCTTTCTTT.

The sample holds one count of this clone. This rearrangement joins TRBV14 to TRBJ2-7; 9 nucleotides agree with TRBD1. The germline V gene encodes CDR1 SGHDN and CDR2 FVKESK. The CDR3 spans 13 residues. With 6 bases clipped from V and 10 bases from J, the junction kept 10 bases outside the gene matches. CDR3 nucleotides: TGTGCCAGCAGACCCAACAGGGGGCCCGCTCAGTACTTC. Encoded protein: CASRPNRGPAQYF. The full variable domain, in which reference TRBV14 and TRBJ2-7 provide the parts outside the CDR3, is EAGVTQFPSHSVIEKGQTVTLRCDPISGHDNLYWYRRVMGKEIKFLLHFVKESKQDESGMPNNRFLAERTGGTYSTLKVQPAELEDSGVYFCASRPNRGPAQYFGPGTRLTVT.

V usage is TRBV18 and J usage is TRBJ1-1, with D unresolved. Germline CDR1 and CDR2: KGHSH and LQKENI. This CDR3 is 13 amino acids long. Trimming cost V 10 bases and J 3 bases, with 15 bases left between them. Written as DNA, the CDR3 is TGTGCCACCACCATAGATATCCACACTGAAGCTTTCTTT. It specifies CATTIDIHTEAFF.

The sample holds one count of this clone. The V gene is TRBV19, the J gene TRBJ2-1; 9 nucleotides agree with TRBD1. The V segment lost 3 bases and the J segment 3 bases; nucleotides outside the gene matches: 9. The V gene's germline CDR1 is LNHDA and CDR2 SQIVND (reference sequence). The CDR3 length is 17 residues. The CDR3 DNA is TGTGCCAGTAGTATGAGCCCGGACAGGGGCCGCTACAATGAGCAGTTCTTC. It translates to CASSMSPDRGRYNEQFF.

The J gene is TRBJ1-2, the V gene TRBV30; D is possibly TRBD1 (6 bases). CDR1 and CDR2 from the germline V gene are GTSNPN and SVGIG (reference sequence). The CDR3 consists of 15 residues. Trimming pared 0 bases from V and 4 bases from J, leaving 15 bases between. For the CDR3, the DNA is TGTGCCTGGAGTGTGGGACAAGGAGCACCCTATGGCTACACCTTC. This translates into CAWSVGQGAPYGYTF.

This sequence joins TRBV10-3 and TRBJ1-5, with D maybe TRBD1 (6 bases). The CDR3 runs 14 residues. Per germline, CDR1 ENHRY and CDR2 SYGVKD. With 7 bases removed from V and 5 bases from J, the gap between germline ends came to 15 bases. The CDR3 sequence: CAIKSSAGDQPQHF. The CDR3 bases are TGTGCCATCAAATCGTCGGCAGGGGATCAGCCCCAGCATTTT.

The rearrangement uses TRBV4-1 and TRBJ2-4; D call uncertain. Trimming took off 3 bases at V and 0 bases at J, with 9 bases between the two ends. In germline, CDR1 is MGHRA, CDR2 YSYEKL. There are 15 residues in the CDR3. The CDR3 spells CASSQHPLAKNIQYF. The CDR3 nucleotides are TGCGCCAGCAGCCAGCACCCCTTAGCCAAAAACATTCAGTACTTC.

The V call is TRBV4-1, the J call TRBJ2-1, with D possibly matching TRBD2 (6 bases). CDR1 and CDR2 (germline): MGHRA, YSYEKL. The CDR3 loop spans 16 amino acids. V dropped 0 bases and J dropped 8 bases, with 17 bases sitting between them. CDR3 nucleotides: TGCGCCAGCAGCCAAGACTATAGCGGCCTCCAGGATGAGCAGTTCTTC. It codes for CASSQDYSGLQDEQFF.

This clone was seen only once. One end of the junction is discordant with germline, which a read error may explain. V usage is TRBV27 and J usage is TRBJ2-7; 8 bases are a match to TRBD1. The CDR3 contains 13 residues. Looked up from germline, CDR1 is MNHEY and CDR2 is SMNVEV (reference sequence). The CDR3 bases are TGTGCCAGCAGGGCTAATACAGGGGGAGGTCCGGTATTC. This translates into CASRANTGGGPVF.

The chain has TRBV2 and TRBJ2-2; D is ambiguous. The V gene's germline CDR1 is SNHLY and CDR2 FYNNEI. The CDR3 is made up of 15 amino acids. V lost 7 bases, J lost 2 bases, and 14 bases lay in between. For the CDR3, the DNA is TGTGCCAGCATGGGCTTGGTGGCCAACACCGGGGAGCTGTTTTTT. Translation: CASMGLVANTGELFF. Full variable domain (outside the CDR3, taken from reference TRBV2 and TRBJ2-2): EPEVTQTPSHQVTQMGQEVILRCVPISNHLYFYWYRQILGQKVEFLVSFYNNEISEKSEIFDDQFSVERPDGSNFTLKIRSTKLEDSAMYFCASMGLVANTGELFFGEGSRLTVL.

A few counts support this clone. V gene TRBV9 combines with J gene TRBJ1-2; no definite D call. Germline V gene sequence: CDR1 SGDLS, CDR2 YYNGEE. This CDR3 comprises 15 residues. V was shortened by 0 bases and J by 0 bases, with 9 bases between the two germline ends. DNA of the CDR3: TGTGCCAGCAGCGTAGGGACCGCCGCTAACTATGGCTACACCTTC. It encodes CASSVGTAANYGYTF.

V gene TRBV6-1 combines with J gene TRBJ2-4; perhaps TRBD1 as D (6 bases). The V gene's germline CDR1 is MNHNS and CDR2 SASEGT. CDR3 length equals 15 residues. The V end lost 5 bases, the J end lost 1 base, and 12 bases lay between the germline ends. This CDR3 is CASSTQGRAKNIQYF. CDR3 coding DNA: TGTGCCAGCAGTACCCAGGGGCGGGCCAAAAACATTCAGTACTTC.

V gene TRBV28 combines with J gene TRBJ2-5; the D gene is possibly TRBD2 (6 bases). This CDR3 comprises 12 residues. From germline, CDR1 is MDHEN and CDR2 SYDVKM. Deletions cut 8 bases from V and 2 bases from J, with 9 bases between. This CDR3 is CASGLAQETQYF. CDR3 nucleotide sequence: TGTGCCAGCGGGCTAGCGCAAGAGACCCAGTACTTC.

The V gene is TRBV9, the J gene TRBJ1-5, with D tentatively TRBD1 (5 bases). Per germline, CDR1 SGDLS and CDR2 YYNGEE. The V gene lost 0 bases and the J gene lost 7 bases, with 8 bases spanning the gap. The CDR3 is made up of 13 amino acids. The CDR3 region has the DNA TGTGCCAGCAGCGTAGGCGGGGGACAGCCCCAGCATTTT. Its protein is CASSVGGGQPQHF.